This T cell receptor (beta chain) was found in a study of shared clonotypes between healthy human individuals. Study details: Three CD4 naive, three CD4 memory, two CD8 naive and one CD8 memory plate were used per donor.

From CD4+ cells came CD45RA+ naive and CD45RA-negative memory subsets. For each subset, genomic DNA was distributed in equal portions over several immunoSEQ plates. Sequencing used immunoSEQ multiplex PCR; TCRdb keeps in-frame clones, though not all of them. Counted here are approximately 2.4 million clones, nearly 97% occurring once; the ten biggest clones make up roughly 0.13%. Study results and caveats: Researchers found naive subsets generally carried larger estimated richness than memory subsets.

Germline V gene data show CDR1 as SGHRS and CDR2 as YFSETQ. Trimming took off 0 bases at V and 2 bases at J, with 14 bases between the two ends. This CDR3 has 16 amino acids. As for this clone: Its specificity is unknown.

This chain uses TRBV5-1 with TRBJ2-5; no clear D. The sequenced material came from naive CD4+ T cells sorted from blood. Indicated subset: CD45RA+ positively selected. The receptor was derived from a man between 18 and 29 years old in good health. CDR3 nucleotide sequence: TGCGCCAGCAGCTTGGGCGGTTCTACGTTTCAAGAGACCCAGTACTTC. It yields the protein CASSLGGSTFQETQYF.